A selection of T cell receptor beta chains follows, all from one sample in a study of OX40 agonist ivuxolimab in advanced cancers. The data were produced by immunoSEQ multiplex PCR, yet TCRdb's version contains in-frame clones alone and is incomplete. This table holds over 70,000 clones, just over 90% found once. The sequenced sample was CD4+ or CD8+ T cells sorted from blood, obtained in a trial of the OX40 agonist ivuxolimab. The receptors shown here come from an adult with an advanced solid tumor such as melanoma, head and neck, liver or kidney cancer. The CDR3 runs from the conserved cysteine through the conserved F or W. The D gene is left open where the match is weak. Some rows have no size entry. The others give once, few or many, or a class for an expanded clone.

j_call v_call d_call clone_size cdr3_aa cdr3_nt
TRBJ1-4 TRBV7-9 TRBD1 . CASSFRPGQGPEKLFF TGTGCCAGCAGCTTCCGCCCCGGACAGGGCCCGGAAAAACTGTTTTTT
TRBJ2-7 TRBV28 . . CASSFTSRDGAYEQYF TGTGCCAGCAGTTTTACTAGCAGGGACGGAGCCTACGAGCAGTACTTC
TRBJ2-1 TRBV7-2 TRBD1 . CASSLVGTEHNEQFF TGTGCCAGCAGCTTAGTTGGGACAGAGCACAATGAGCAGTTCTTC
TRBJ1-1 TRBV25-1 . few CATSSGWAEAFF TGTGCCACCTCCTCAGGGTGGGCTGAAGCTTTCTTT
TRBJ2-1 TRBV7-8 . . CASSLAGGHLNEQFF TGTGCCAGCAGCTTAGCGGGGGGGCACCTCAATGAGCAGTTCTTC
TRBJ2-1 TRBV7-2 . . CAIKLRGEIYNEQFF TGTGCCATCAAACTACGGGGAGAGATCTACAATGAGCAGTTCTTC
TRBJ2-7 TRBV6-5 . . CASSTTGSSYEQYF TGTGCCAGCAGTACGACAGGTTCCTCCTACGAGCAGTACTTC
TRBJ2-3 TRBV7-6 . . CASRGFFSTDTQYF TGTGCCAGCAGAGGGTTCTTTAGCACAGATACGCAGTATTTT
TRBJ2-7 TRBV5-6 . . CASSLTSGSYEQYF TGTGCCAGCAGCTTGACCTCCGGCTCCTACGAGCAGTACTTC
TRBJ2-7 TRBV2 . . CASNRGWEQYF TGTGCCAGCAACCGAGGATGGGAGCAGTACTTC